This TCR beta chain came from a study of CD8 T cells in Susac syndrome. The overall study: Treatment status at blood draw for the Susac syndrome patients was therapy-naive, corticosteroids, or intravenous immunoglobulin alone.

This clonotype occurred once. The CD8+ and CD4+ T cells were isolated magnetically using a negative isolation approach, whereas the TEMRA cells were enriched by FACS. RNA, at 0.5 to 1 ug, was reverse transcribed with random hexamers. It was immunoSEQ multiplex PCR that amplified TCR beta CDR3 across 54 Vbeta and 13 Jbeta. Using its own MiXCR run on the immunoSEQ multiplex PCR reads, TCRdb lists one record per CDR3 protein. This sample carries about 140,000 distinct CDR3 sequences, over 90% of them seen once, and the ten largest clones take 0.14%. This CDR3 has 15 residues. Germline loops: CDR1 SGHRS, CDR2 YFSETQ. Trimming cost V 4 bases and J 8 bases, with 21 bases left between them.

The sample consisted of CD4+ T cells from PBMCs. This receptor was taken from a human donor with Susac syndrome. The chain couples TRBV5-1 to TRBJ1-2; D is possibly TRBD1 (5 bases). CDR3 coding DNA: TGCGCCAGCAGCCTCACTTCAGGGATCTTGGGAGGCTACACCTTC. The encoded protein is CASSLTSGILGGYTF.